The clone carrying this TCR beta chain was seen only a few times. Its antigen is still unknown. The sample originates from a study of regulatory T cells in long-lasting Graves disease. Overall study: Persistent Graves' disease denoted over 5 years of antithyroid drugs plus positive TSH receptor antibodies.

Construction of the TCR beta libraries employed iRepertoire HTBI primers in conjunction with Arm-PCR of CDR3 regions. TCRdb redid the calling of the multiplex PCR reads with MiXCR, one entry per CDR3 protein. The sample includes about 470,000 distinct CDR3 sequences, 20% to 25% of them seen just once. The time point denotes: persistent/refractory GD, antithyroid drugs over 5 years with positive TRAb. Researchers made the TCR library from RNA that was extracted from PBMCs. The CDR3 sequence is 16 residues long. Trimming left V 0 bases short and J 0 bases short, with 12 bases between. The germline V gene has CDR1 SGDLS and CDR2 YYNGEE. Study-wide points: Newly diagnosed patients had higher TCR diversity than persistent Graves' patients did.

The material was peripheral blood mononuclear cells (PBMCs), obtained when the disease was refractory, from a patient treated with antithyroid drugs. The sequence derives from a female donor with Graves disease. The V call is TRBV9, the J call TRBJ1-1; no clear D gene. This CDR3 is CASSVAGGYMNTEAFF. In DNA form, the CDR3 reads TGTGCCAGCAGCGTAGCTGGTGGTTACATGAACACTGAAGCTTTCTTT.